These 23 T cell receptor beta chains were sequenced from one sample in a study of shared clonotypes between healthy human individuals (TCRdb year 2020). The method was the immunoSEQ multiplex PCR assay. The source is immuneACCESS, and TCRdb retained only in-frame sequences with V and J called. Part of the clones is not carried over; for the studies checked, unresolved V genes explain less than half of this, and the remainder is unexplained. Across this sample there are 85,000 to 100,000 clones, with roughly two thirds seen only once. The top ten constitute 40% to 45% of the sample. Input material: memory CD8+ T cells sorted from blood. The cell subset or site label, read with the paper, signifies: CD45RO+ cells pooled with CCR7-negative TemRA cells. The receptor source for this set is a man younger than 45 in good health.

This chain connects TRBV30 to TRBJ1-5; no clear D gene. Germline V lookup: CDR1 GTSNPN, CDR2 SVGIG (reference sequence). The CDR3 spans 13 residues. V was shortened by 2 bases and J by 1 base, with 6 bases between the two germline ends. The CDR3 DNA is TGTGCCTGGAGTTTTAACAGCAATCAGCCCCAGCATTTT. Translation: CAWSFNSNQPQHF. The full variable domain, completed using reference TRBV30 and TRBJ1-5, is SQTIHQWPATLVQPVGSPLSLECTVEGTSNPNLYWYRQAAGRGLQLLFYSVGIGQISSEVPQNLSASRPQDRQFILSSKKLLLSDSGFYLCAWSFNSNQPQHFGDGTRLSIL.

V gene TRBV18 combines with J gene TRBJ1-5; TRBD1 agrees at 12 bases. The CDR3 sequence is 16 residues long. Looked up from germline, CDR1 is KGHSH and CDR2 is LQKENI. After removal of 2 bases from V and 7 bases from J, the junction contained 6 bases not matched to a gene. This CDR3 is CASSPGTGGSGQPQHF. The CDR3 region has the DNA TGTGCCAGCTCACCAGGGACAGGGGGCTCGGGACAGCCCCAGCATTTT.

The rearrangement uses TRBV27 and TRBJ1-1, with 9 nucleotides matching TRBD1. The trim removed 1 base at V and 8 bases at J, leaving 2 bases unmatched. CDR1 is MNHEY, CDR2 SMNVEV, per germline (reference sequence). The CDR3 is 13 residues long. The CDR3 nucleotides are TGTGCCAGCAGTTTATTACAGGGGGCAGAAGCTTTCTTT. This gives the protein CASSLLQGAEAFF.

CDR3 bases: TGTGCCAGCAGTGTAGGGACTAGCGGGAACACCGGGGAGCTGTTTTTT. Amino acid sequence: CASSVGTSGNTGELFF. The chain recombines TRBV6-1 with TRBJ2-2; 11 positions agree with TRBD2. CDR1 MNHNS and CDR2 SASEGT come from the germline V gene. The CDR3 loop spans 16 amino acids. With V trimmed by 4 bases and J by 1 base, 2 bases remained unmatched.

This chain joins TRBV7-6 and TRBJ2-2; 10 bases map to TRBD1. This CDR3 comprises 16 residues. CDR1 is SGHVS, CDR2 FNYEAQ, per germline. The V segment lost 2 bases and the J segment 6 bases; nucleotides outside the gene matches: 6. CDR3 in amino acids: CASSLRSGQGAGELFF. In DNA form, the CDR3 reads TGTGCCAGCAGCTTAAGGTCCGGACAGGGGGCCGGGGAGCTGTTTTTT.

The chain carries TRBV7-2 and TRBJ2-2, with 8 bases fitting TRBD1. Trimming cost V 5 bases and J 6 bases; bases outside gene matches: 14. The CDR3 loop spans 17 amino acids. CDR1 and CDR2 (germline): SGHTA, FQGNSA. CDR3 DNA: TGTGCCAGCAGCCGGCGGACAGGGAGATTAACAGCCGGGGAGCTGTTTTTT. Amino acid sequence: CASSRRTGRLTAGELFF. Using reference TRBV7-2 and TRBJ2-2 for the parts outside the CDR3, the full variable domain is GAGVSQSPSNKVTEKGKDVELRCDPISGHTALYWYRQSLGQGLEFLIYFQGNSAPDKSGLPSDRFSAERTGGSVSTLTIQRTQQEDSAVYLCASSRRTGRLTAGELFFGEGSRLTVL.

The CDR3 DNA sequence: TGTGCCAGCAGCTTTTACTGGGGCTCCTACAATGAGCAGTTCTTC. Amino acids: CASSFYWGSYNEQFF. The genes are TRBV11-2 and TRBJ2-1; the D is unclear. V shed 3 bases and J shed 0 bases, with 9 bases lying between them. The CDR3 spans 15 residues. The germline CDR1 and CDR2 sequences are SGHAT and FQNNGV.

The sample holds many counts of this clone. The chain couples TRBV27 to TRBJ1-1; TRBD1 is a possible D gene (6 bases). CDR1 and CDR2 (germline): MNHEY, SMNVEV (reference sequence). Trimming left V 1 base short and J 5 bases short, with 14 bases between. The CDR3 is 15 amino acids. The CDR3 loop is CASSLLGGHGTEAFF. CDR3 bases: TGTGCCAGCAGTTTATTGGGGGGACACGGTACTGAAGCTTTCTTT.

The V call is TRBV28, the J call TRBJ1-1; weak D call: TRBD1 (6 bases). The germline CDR1 and CDR2 sequences are MDHEN and SYDVKM. The CDR3 covers 17 residues. V lost 3 bases and J 0 bases, leaving 17 bases between the germline ends. The CDR3 DNA sequence: TGTGCCAGCAGTTTCCCCCCCCAGGGGAGGATGAACACTGAAGCTTTCTTT. It encodes CASSFPPQGRMNTEAFF.

This clone was observed a single time. The chain uses TRBV2 and TRBJ1-4, with 7 bases that match TRBD1. The CDR3 length is 16 residues. The V gene's germline CDR1 is SNHLY and CDR2 FYNNEI. V gave up 6 bases and J gave up 4 bases; unmatched junction bases: 11. The CDR3 here is CASSVPAGQLNEKLFF. In DNA form, the CDR3 reads TGTGCCAGCAGCGTCCCAGCGGGACAGCTTAATGAAAAACTGTTTTTT. Looking up the rest from reference TRBV2 and TRBJ1-4 gives the full variable domain: EPEVTQTPSHQVTQMGQEVILRCVPISNHLYFYWYRQILGQKVEFLVSFYNNEISEKSEIFDDQFSVERPDGSNFTLKIRSTKLEDSAMYFCASSVPAGQLNEKLFFGSGTQLSVL.

The rearrangement joins TRBV5-1 to TRBJ2-1, with unresolved D. CDR1 is SGHRS and CDR2 is YFSETQ in the germline V gene. V shed 2 bases and J shed 0 bases, with 15 bases lying between them. CDR3 length: 17 amino acids. CDR3 nucleotide sequence: TGCGCCAGCAGCTTTCGGACGGTGGTCGCCTCCTACAATGAGCAGTTCTTC. Protein sequence: CASSFRTVVASYNEQFF.

The rearrangement links TRBV7-8 to TRBJ2-7; the match to TRBD2 covers 10 bases. V was pared by 1 base and J by 3 bases, with 15 bases of the junction left unmatched. Germline lookup yields CDR1 SGHVS and CDR2 FQNEAQ. There are 19 residues in the CDR3. The DNA of the CDR3 is TGTGCCAGCAGCTTAGGGTTAGCGGGAGGTTCTACGGCGGTCTACGAGCAGTACTTC. Translated, it gives CASSLGLAGGSTAVYEQYF.

This clone was detected once. This chain joins TRBV29-1 and TRBJ2-7, with D unclear. The CDR3 totals 11 residues. The germline V and J ends were trimmed by 6 bases and 6 bases, with 12 bases remaining between them. CDR1 is SQVTM, CDR2 ANQGSEA, per germline. The CDR3 here is CSVRFSLEQYF. CDR3 DNA: TGCAGCGTCCGTTTTTCTCTCGAGCAGTACTTC.

J is TRBJ2-3 and V is TRBV5-4; D call uncertain. This CDR3 has 15 residues. The germline V gene has CDR1 SGHNT and CDR2 YYREEE (reference sequence). V lost 4 bases and J lost 4, with 16 bases in between. CDR3 in amino acids: CASSTYVGNADTQYF. The CDR3 region has the DNA TGTGCCAGCAGCACCTACGTCGGAAATGCAGATACGCAGTATTTT.

This sequence joins TRBV7-2 and TRBJ2-7; D call uncertain. CDR1 SGHTA and CDR2 FQGNSA come from the germline V gene. Trimming shortened V by 4 bases and J by 6 bases, and 4 bases separated the two germline ends. The CDR3 extends over 10 amino acids. For the CDR3, the DNA is TGTGCCAGCAGCTCTAGCGAGCAGTACTTC. Its protein product is CASSSSEQYF.

This chain uses TRBV9 with TRBJ2-2; 7 nucleotides line up with TRBD2. The V gene end was trimmed by 4 bases and the J gene end by 4 bases; junction bases not matched to a gene: 7. Germline loops: CDR1 SGDLS, CDR2 YYNGEE. The CDR3 is made up of 15 amino acids. Here the CDR3 DNA reads TGTGCCAGCAGCCCTTGGTGGGGGGGCACCGGGGAGCTGTTTTTT. Translating it yields CASSPWWGGTGELFF.

This CDR3 is CASSFGTIWATQYF. CDR3 DNA sequence: TGTGCCAGCAGTTTCGGGACCATATGGGCGACCCAGTACTTC. This rearrangement joins TRBV28 to TRBJ2-5; D could derive from TRBD1 or TRBD2 (5 bases each). V was trimmed by 3 bases and J by 7 bases, leaving 15 bases between them. CDR3 length: 14 residues. The germline gives CDR1 MDHEN, CDR2 SYDVKM.

Comments on this clone: A clone one base away is much larger, so this may be a read error. V and J are TRBV7-8 and TRBJ2-7, with D possibly being TRBD2 (6 bases). CDR3 length: 14 amino acids. V gave up 5 bases and J gave up 4 bases, with 15 bases separating them. Germline values: CDR1 SGHVS, CDR2 FQNEAQ. CDR3 protein: CASSGSNGRYEQYF. CDR3 coding DNA: TGTGCCAGCAGCGGTTCTAACGGGAGATACGAGCAGTACTTC.

This chain joins TRBV5-1 and TRBJ2-2; the D is unclear. CDR1 is SGHRS and CDR2 is YFSETQ in the germline V gene. The V end lost 0 bases, the J end lost 3 bases, and 12 bases lay between the germline ends. This CDR3 contains 16 residues. The CDR3 loop reads CASSLGVSADTGELFF. CDR3 nucleotide sequence: TGCGCCAGCAGCTTGGGAGTTTCTGCGGACACCGGGGAGCTGTTTTTT.

The chain joins TRBV27 to TRBJ2-7, with TRBD2 identical over 8 bases. Unmatched junction bases numbered 13, after V lost 3 bases and J lost 3 bases. CDR3 length: 17 amino acids. The V gene's germline CDR1 is MNHEY and CDR2 SMNVEV (reference sequence). CDR3 coding DNA: TGTGCCAGCAGTTTTCCCCTGTGGAGCGGGAGACTCTACGAGCAGTACTTC. It yields the protein CASSFPLWSGRLYEQYF.

The chain carries TRBV19 and TRBJ2-2; 9 nucleotides align to TRBD1. The trim removed 8 bases at V and 8 bases at J, leaving 12 bases unmatched. Per the germline V gene, CDR1 is LNHDA and CDR2 is SQIVND (reference sequence). This CDR3 contains 15 residues. The CDR3 nucleotides are TGTGCCAGTTTCCCCCACACAGGGGGCGAAGGGGAGCTGTTTTTT. Translating gives CASFPHTGGEGELFF.

The chain has TRBV7-9 and TRBJ2-1; 8 nucleotides agree with TRBD2. Germline loops: CDR1 SEHNR, CDR2 FQNEAQ (reference sequence). The V segment lost 2 bases and the J segment 0 bases; nucleotides outside the gene matches: 12. The CDR3 is 19 amino acids. The DNA of the CDR3 is TGTGCCAGCAGCTTACTTCGCATAAGTGGGACTAGCTCCTACAATGAGCAGTTCTTC. It encodes CASSLLRISGTSSYNEQFF.

On this clone itself: One junction end disagrees with the germline gene, perhaps due to a read error. This chain joins TRBV4-3 and TRBJ2-7; D is possibly TRBD1 (6 bases). Germline V gene sequence: CDR1 LGHNA, CDR2 YSLEER. CDR3 length equals 11 residues. CDR3 loop: CASSKRTDPVF. CDR3 DNA: TGCGCCAGCAGCAAAAGGACAGATCCTGTCTTC.